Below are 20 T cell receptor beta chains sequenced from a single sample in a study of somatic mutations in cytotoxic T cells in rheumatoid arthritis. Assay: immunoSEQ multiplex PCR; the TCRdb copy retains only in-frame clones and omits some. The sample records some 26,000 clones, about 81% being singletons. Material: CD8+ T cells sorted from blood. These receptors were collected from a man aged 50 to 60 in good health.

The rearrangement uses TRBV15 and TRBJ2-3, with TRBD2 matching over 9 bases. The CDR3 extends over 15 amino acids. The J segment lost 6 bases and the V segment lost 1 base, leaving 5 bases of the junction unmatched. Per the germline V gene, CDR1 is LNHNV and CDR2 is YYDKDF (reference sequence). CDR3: CATSRVSGRGDTQYF. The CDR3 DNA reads TGTGCCACCAGCAGAGTTAGCGGGAGAGGGGATACGCAGTATTTT.

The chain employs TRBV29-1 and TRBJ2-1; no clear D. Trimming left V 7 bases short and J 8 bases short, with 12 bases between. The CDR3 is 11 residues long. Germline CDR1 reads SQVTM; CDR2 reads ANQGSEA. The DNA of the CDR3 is TGCAGCGCTGAGGCAGACCATGAGCAGTTCTTC. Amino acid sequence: CSAEADHEQFF.

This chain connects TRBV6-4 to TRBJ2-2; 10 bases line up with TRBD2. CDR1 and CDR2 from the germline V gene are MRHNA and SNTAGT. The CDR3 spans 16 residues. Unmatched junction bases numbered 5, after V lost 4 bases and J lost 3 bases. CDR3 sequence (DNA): TGTGCCAGCAGTGTTATAGCGGGAGGTGACACCGGGGAGCTGTTTTTT. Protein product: CASSVIAGGDTGELFF.

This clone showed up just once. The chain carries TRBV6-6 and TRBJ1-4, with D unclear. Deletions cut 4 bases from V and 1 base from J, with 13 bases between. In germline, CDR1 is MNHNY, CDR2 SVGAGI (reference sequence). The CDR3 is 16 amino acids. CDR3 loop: CASSSINSRTNEKLFF. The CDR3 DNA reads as TGTGCCAGCAGTTCGATAAATTCTAGAACTAATGAAAAACTGTTTTTT.

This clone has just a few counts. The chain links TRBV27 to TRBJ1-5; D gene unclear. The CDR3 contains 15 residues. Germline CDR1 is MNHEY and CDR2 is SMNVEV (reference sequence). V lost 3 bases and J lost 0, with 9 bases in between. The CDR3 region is CASSLRQSSNQPQHF. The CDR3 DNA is TGTGCCAGCAGTTTGCGTCAGAGTAGCAATCAGCCCCAGCATTTT.

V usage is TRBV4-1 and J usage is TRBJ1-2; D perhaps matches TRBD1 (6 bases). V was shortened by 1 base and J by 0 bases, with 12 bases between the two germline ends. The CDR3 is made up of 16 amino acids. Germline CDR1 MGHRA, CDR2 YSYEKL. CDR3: CASSQATTGPNYGYTF. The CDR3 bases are TGCGCCAGCAGCCAAGCGACGACAGGACCTAACTATGGCTACACCTTC.

CDR3 protein: CSVGQGHDTEAFF. The CDR3 region has the DNA TGCAGCGTCGGACAGGGGCACGACACTGAAGCTTTCTTT. The chain has TRBV29-1 and TRBJ1-1; TRBD1 aligns across 9 bases. Germline CDR1 and CDR2: SQVTM and ANQGSEA. The CDR3 has 13 residues. The J segment lost 3 bases and the V segment lost 6 bases, leaving 5 bases of the junction unmatched.

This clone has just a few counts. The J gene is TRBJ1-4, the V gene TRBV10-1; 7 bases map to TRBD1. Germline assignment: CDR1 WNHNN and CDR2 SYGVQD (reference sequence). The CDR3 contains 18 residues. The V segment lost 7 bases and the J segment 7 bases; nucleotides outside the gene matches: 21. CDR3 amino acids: CASTPHLDTGVSSEKLFF. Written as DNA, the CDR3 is TGCGCCAGCACCCCTCATCTCGATACAGGGGTTTCCTCTGAAAAACTGTTTTTT.

The CDR3 region has the DNA TGTGCCAGCAACATAGCGGGAGACAGCTCCTACAATGAGCAGTTCTTC. Translated: CASNIAGDSSYNEQFF. J is TRBJ2-1 and V is TRBV28; 9 bases are a match to TRBD2. After removal of 7 bases from V and 0 bases from J, the junction contained 7 bases not matched to a gene. Germline CDR1 MDHEN, CDR2 SYDVKM. CDR3 size: 16 residues.

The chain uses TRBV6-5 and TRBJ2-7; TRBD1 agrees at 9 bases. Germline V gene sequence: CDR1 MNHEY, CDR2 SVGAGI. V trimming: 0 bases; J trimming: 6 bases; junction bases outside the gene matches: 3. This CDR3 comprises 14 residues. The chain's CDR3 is CASSYSGQGSEQYF. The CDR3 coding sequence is TGTGCCAGCAGTTACTCGGGACAGGGTTCCGAGCAGTACTTC.

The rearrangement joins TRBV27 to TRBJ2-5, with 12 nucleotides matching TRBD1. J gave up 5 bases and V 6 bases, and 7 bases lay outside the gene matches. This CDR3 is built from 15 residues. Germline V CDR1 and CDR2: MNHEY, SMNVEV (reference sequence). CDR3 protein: CASSRGTGGEETQYF. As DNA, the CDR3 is TGTGCCAGCAGCCGCGGGACAGGGGGCGAGGAGACCCAGTACTTC.

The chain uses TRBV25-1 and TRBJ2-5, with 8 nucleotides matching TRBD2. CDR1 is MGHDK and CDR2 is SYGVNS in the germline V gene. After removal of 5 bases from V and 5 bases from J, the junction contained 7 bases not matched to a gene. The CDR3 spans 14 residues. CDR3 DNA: TGTGCCAGCAGTCGCCCGGGAGGGCCCGAGACCCAGTACTTC. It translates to CASSRPGGPETQYF.

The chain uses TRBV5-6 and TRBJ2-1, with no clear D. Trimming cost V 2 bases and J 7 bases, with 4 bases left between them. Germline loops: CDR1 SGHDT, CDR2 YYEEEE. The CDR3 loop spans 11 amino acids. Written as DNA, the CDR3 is TGTGCCAGCAGCTTTGGGAATGAGCAGTTCTTC. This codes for CASSFGNEQFF.

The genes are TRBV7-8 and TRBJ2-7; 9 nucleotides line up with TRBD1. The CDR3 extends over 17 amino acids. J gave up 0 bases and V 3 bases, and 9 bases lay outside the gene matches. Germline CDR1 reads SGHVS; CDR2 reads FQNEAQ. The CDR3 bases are TGTGCCAGCAGCTTCCCCCTTGGGGGACAGGGCTCCTACGAGCAGTACTTC. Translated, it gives CASSFPLGGQGSYEQYF.

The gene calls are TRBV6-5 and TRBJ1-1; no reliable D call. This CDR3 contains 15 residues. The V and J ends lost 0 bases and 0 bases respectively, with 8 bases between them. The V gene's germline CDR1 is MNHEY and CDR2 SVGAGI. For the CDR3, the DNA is TGTGCCAGCAGTTACTCTGGCAGTTTGAACACTGAAGCTTTCTTT. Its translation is CASSYSGSLNTEAFF.

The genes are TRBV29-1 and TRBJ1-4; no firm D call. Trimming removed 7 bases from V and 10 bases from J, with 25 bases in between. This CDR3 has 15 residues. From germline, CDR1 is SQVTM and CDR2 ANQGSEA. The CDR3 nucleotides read TGCAGCGCTCTTAGCGGGCCGAGTCGAAGGCGAAAACTGTTTTTT. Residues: CSALSGPSRRRKLFF.

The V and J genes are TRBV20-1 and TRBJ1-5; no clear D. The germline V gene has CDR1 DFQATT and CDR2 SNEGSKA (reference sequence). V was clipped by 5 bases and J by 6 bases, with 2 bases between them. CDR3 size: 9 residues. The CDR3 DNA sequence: TGCAGTGCTGGTCAGCCCCAGCATTTT. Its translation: CSAGQPQHF.

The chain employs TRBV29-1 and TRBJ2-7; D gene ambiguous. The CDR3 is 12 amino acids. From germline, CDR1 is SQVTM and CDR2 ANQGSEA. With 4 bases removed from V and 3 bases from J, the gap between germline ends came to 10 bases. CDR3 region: CSVVGRNYEQYF. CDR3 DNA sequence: TGCAGCGTTGTCGGCAGAAACTACGAGCAGTACTTC.

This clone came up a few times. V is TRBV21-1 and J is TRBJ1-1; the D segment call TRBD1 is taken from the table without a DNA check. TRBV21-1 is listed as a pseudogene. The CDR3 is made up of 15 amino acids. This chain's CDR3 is CASILTGEEETEAFF. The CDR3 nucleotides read TGTGCCAGCATCCTGACAGGGGAGGAGGAAACTGAAGCTTTCTTT.

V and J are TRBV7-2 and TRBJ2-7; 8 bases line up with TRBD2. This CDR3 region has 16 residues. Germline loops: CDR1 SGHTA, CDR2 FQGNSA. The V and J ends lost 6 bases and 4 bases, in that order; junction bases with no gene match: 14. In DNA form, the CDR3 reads TGTGCCAGCAGGCCCGAGGTAGCGGGGATGGCTTACGAGCAGTACTTC. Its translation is CASRPEVAGMAYEQYF.